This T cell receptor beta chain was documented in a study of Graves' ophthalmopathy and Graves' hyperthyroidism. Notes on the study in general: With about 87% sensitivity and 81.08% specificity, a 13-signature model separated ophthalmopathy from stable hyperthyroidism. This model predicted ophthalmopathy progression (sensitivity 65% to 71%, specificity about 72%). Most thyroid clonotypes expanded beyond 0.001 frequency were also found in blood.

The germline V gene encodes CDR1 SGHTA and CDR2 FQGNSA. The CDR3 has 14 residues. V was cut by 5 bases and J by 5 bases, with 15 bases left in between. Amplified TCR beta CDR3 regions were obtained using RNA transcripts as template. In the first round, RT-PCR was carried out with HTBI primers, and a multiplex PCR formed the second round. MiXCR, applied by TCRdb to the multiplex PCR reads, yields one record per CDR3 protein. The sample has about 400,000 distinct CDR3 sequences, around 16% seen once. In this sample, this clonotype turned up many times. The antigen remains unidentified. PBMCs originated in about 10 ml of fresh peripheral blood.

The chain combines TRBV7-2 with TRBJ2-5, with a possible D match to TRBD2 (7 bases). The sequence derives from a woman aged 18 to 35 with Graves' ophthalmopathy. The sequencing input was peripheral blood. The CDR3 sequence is CASSRGGGGETQYF. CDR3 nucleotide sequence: TGTGCCAGCAGCCGAGGGGGGGGCGGGGAGACCCAGTACTTC.